This T cell receptor (beta chain) comes out of a study of spatial heterogeneity in lung cancer. Looking at the study overall: More beta-chain than alpha-chain sequences were consistently detected.

Time point in this sample: sample taken at primary tumor resection. Just over 70 TRACERx patients with early, untreated non-small cell lung cancer donated samples. Unsorted samples of tumor, nontumor lung or frozen PBMC had their whole RNA sequenced. This CDR3 spans 15 amino acids. The germline V gene encodes CDR1 SGHAT and CDR2 FQNNGV. The trim removed 6 bases at V and 0 bases at J, leaving 6 bases unmatched. Every individual TCR cDNA molecule carried its own unique molecular identifier, which allowed correction of PCR and sequencing errors. MiXCR, run by TCRdb on the 5' RACE reads, gives a single entry per CDR3 protein. This sample carries 3,000 to 4,000 distinct CDR3 sequences, roughly 4.3% of them seen once, and the ten largest clones take over 15%.

The receptor comes from a male donor with early-stage non-small cell lung cancer. The rearrangement uses TRBV11-2 and TRBJ2-3; 7 bases map to TRBD2. Source: normal lung tissue next to the tumor, taken at surgery. The CDR3 here is CASRKGRGSTDTQYF. The CDR3 DNA reads TGTGCCAGCAGAAAAGGGAGGGGTAGCACAGATACGCAGTATTTT.